The rows below give T cell receptor beta chains drawn from one sample of a study of response to subunit inactivated influenza vaccine. TCRdb reprocessed the RT-PCR reads via MiXCR and lists one record per CDR3 protein. The top ten clones hold about 1.9% of a sample with about 520,000 distinct CDR3 sequences, roughly 27% of them seen once. The sequencing here drew on CD4+ T cells sorted from PBMCs, taken 5 to 6 days after vaccination. The source of these receptors is a man aged 45-65 years who received an inactivated influenza vaccine. CDR3s include the opening cysteine and the closing phenylalanine or tryptophan. The D gene is left open where the match is weak. Clone size is not always given. Where it is, it says once, few, many or a class for expanded clones.

clone size	V gene	D gene	J gene	CDR3 protein	CDR3 DNA
few	TRBV5-5	TRBD2	TRBJ2-7	CASSLVAREGEQYF	TGTGCCAGCAGCTTGGTAGCCAGGGAGGGCGAGCAGTACTTC
NA	TRBV21-1	NA	TRBJ2-1	CASRGTGGCDNEQFF	TGTGCCAGCAGGGGGACGGGAGGGTGCGACAATGAGCAGTTCTTC
NA	TRBV12-3/TRBV12-4	NA	TRBJ2-2	CASSLGLAKITGELFF	TGTGCCAGCAGTTTAGGGCTGGCGAAGATCACCGGGGAGCTGTTTTTT
NA	TRBV6-5	NA	TRBJ2-1	CASSRSYNEKFF	TGTGCCAGCAGCAGGTCGTACAATGAGAAGTTCTTC
NA	TRBV11-2	NA	TRBJ2-1	CASSLDRDPQFF	TGTGCCAGCAGCTTAGATAGGGACCCGCAGTTCTTC
NA	TRBV5-1	NA	TRBJ1-3	CASSLGDNSGNTIYF	TGCGCCAGCAGCTTAGGAGACAACTCCGGAAACACCATATATTTT
few	TRBV7-9	NA	TRBJ2-7	CASSSRTSAYEQYF	TGTGCCAGCAGTTCAAGGACCTCTGCCTACGAGCAGTACTTC
many	TRBV10-3	TRBD2	TRBJ2-2	CAISAPVGLADTGELFF	TGTGCCATCAGTGCCCCGGTGGGACTAGCGGACACCGGGGAGCTGTTTTTT
NA	TRBV16	NA	TRBJ1-6	CASSQGSPLHF	TGTGCCAGCAGCCAGGGGTCACCCCTCCACTTT
NA	TRBV20-1	TRBD2	TRBJ2-7	CSANGGRTYEQYF	TGCAGTGCAAATGGCGGGAGGACCTACGAGCAGTACTTC
NA	TRBV5-6	NA	TRBJ2-7	CASSLDHLEQYF	TGTGCCAGCAGCCTGGACCATCTCGAGCAGTACTTC
NA	TRBV29-1	NA	TRBJ2-2	CSVSWTGELFF	TGCAGCGTGTCTTGGACCGGGGAGCTGTTTTTT
NA	TRBV12-3/TRBV12-4	NA	TRBJ2-3	CASSLWGDPTDTQYF	TGTGCCAGCAGTTTATGGGGGGACCCCACAGATACGCAGTATTTT
NA	TRBV4-2	NA	TRBJ1-6	CASSQGQTPNSPLHF	TGTGCCAGCAGCCAAGGACAGACGCCAAATTCACCCCTCCACTTT
NA	TRBV6-6	NA	TRBJ2-7	CASSPEGVHEQYF	TGTGCCAGCAGCCCCGAGGGGGTCCACGAGCAGTACTTC
many	TRBV5-1	NA	TRBJ2-1	CASSLGDARNEQFF	TGCGCCAGCAGCTTGGGAGACGCGCGGAATGAGCAGTTCTTC
few	TRBV7-2	NA	TRBJ2-5	CASSPGSKETQYF	TGTGCCAGCAGCCCGGGCAGTAAGGAGACCCAGTACTTC
NA	TRBV10-2	NA	TRBJ2-7	CASSPPSVTYEQYF	TGCGCCAGCAGTCCACCTTCCGTAACCTACGAGCAGTACTTC
few	TRBV5-6	NA	TRBJ2-7	CASGAGSYEQYF	TGTGCCAGCGGAGCGGGCTCCTACGAGCAGTACTTC
NA	TRBV28	NA	TRBJ1-5	CASRPKGGNQPQHF	TGTGCCAGCAGACCAAAGGGGGGTAATCAGCCCCAGCATTTT
many	TRBV4-1	NA	TRBJ1-3	CASSQDNNSGNTIYF	TGCGCCAGCAGCCAAGATAACAACTCTGGAAACACCATATATTTT
NA	TRBV6-5	NA	TRBJ1-6	CASSYREEASPLHF	TGTGCCAGCAGTTACAGGGAGGAAGCTTCACCCCTCCACTTT
NA	TRBV15	NA	TRBJ2-1	CATSRANPNEQFF	TGTGCCACCAGCAGAGCGAACCCCAATGAGCAGTTCTTC
NA	TRBV5-1	NA	TRBJ2-7	CASSLPGATYEQYF	TGCGCCAGCAGCTTGCCTGGGGCCACCTACGAGCAGTACTTC
NA	TRBV7-8	TRBD1	TRBJ2-7	CASSLGGTGGRYEQYF	TGTGCCAGCAGCTTAGGCGGGACAGGGGGTAGGTACGAGCAGTACTTC
NA	TRBV10-3	TRBD1	TRBJ2-3	CAISVGQVGADTQYF	TGTGCCATCAGTGTAGGACAGGTCGGAGCAGATACGCAGTATTTT
few	TRBV5-1	TRBD2	TRBJ2-5	CASSLAFGRGETQYF	TGCGCCAGCAGCTTGGCTTTCGGGAGGGGAGAGACCCAGTACTTC
few	TRBV5-1	TRBD1	TRBJ2-1	CASSLDRGRRNEQFF	TGCGCCAGCAGCCTTGACAGGGGGCGCCGAAATGAGCAGTTCTTC
many	TRBV28	NA	TRBJ2-7	CASRSNNEQYF	TGTGCCAGCAGAAGCAACAACGAGCAGTACTTC
many	TRBV10-2	NA	TRBJ2-2	CASSDQHRGRELFF	TGCGCCAGCAGTGATCAGCACCGGGGACGAGAGCTGTTTTTT
many	TRBV27	TRBD2	TRBJ2-5	CASMRLAGGETQYF	TGTGCCAGCATGAGACTAGCGGGAGGAGAGACCCAGTACTTC
medium-sized	TRBV5-1	TRBD2	TRBJ2-1	CASSLVGRESQFF	TGCGCCAGCAGCTTGGTAGGGCGGGAGAGCCAGTTCTTC
few	TRBV14	NA	TRBJ2-3	CASSQALGHYSTDTQYF	TGTGCCAGCAGCCAAGCCCTGGGACACTATAGCACAGATACGCAGTATTTT
many	TRBV20-1	NA	TRBJ2-5	CSASPRTTQYF	TGCAGTGCTAGTCCCCGGACCACCCAGTACTTC
NA	TRBV20-1	NA	TRBJ2-5	CSATGTLGETQYF	TGCAGTGCTACCGGGACACTCGGTGAGACCCAGTACTTC
many	TRBV12-3/TRBV12-4	NA	TRBJ2-7	CASSRGVVRYEQYF	TGTGCCAGCAGTAGAGGGGTGGTTCGCTACGAGCAGTACTTC
NA	TRBV14	TRBD2	TRBJ2-5	CASSQDPRLAGVGETQYF	TGTGCCAGCAGCCAAGATCCTAGACTAGCGGGAGTTGGAGAGACCCAGTACTTC
few	TRBV20-1	TRBD2	TRBJ2-1	CSARVASGGLQNEQFF	TGCAGTGCTAGAGTCGCTAGCGGGGGACTCCAAAATGAGCAGTTCTTC
NA	TRBV20-1	TRBD2	TRBJ2-7	CSARDHLQRGKYEQYF	TGCAGTGCTAGAGACCACCTTCAGCGGGGGAAGTACGAGCAGTACTTC
many	TRBV5-1	TRBD1	TRBJ1-1	CASSWGTGNTEAFF	TGCGCCAGCAGCTGGGGGACAGGGAACACTGAAGCTTTCTTT
NA	TRBV12-3/TRBV12-4	NA	TRBJ1-5	CASSLQFNQPQHF	TGTGCCAGCAGTTTACAGTTTAATCAGCCCCAGCATTTT
many	TRBV7-3	NA	TRBJ2-4	CASSLMGTLGDIQYF	TGTGCCAGCAGCTTAATGGGGACCCTGGGAGACATTCAGTACTTC
NA	TRBV2	NA	TRBJ2-5	CASSEPPWRGDFQETQYF	TGTGCCAGCAGTGAACCGCCGTGGAGGGGGGACTTCCAAGAGACCCAGTACTTC
NA	TRBV5-1	NA	TRBJ2-7	CASSREGNSYEQYF	TGCGCCAGCTCCCGCGAGGGGAATTCTTACGAGCAGTACTTC
few	TRBV27	TRBD1	TRBJ2-7	CASSARDRGSEQYF	TGTGCCAGCAGTGCCCGGGACAGGGGGTCCGAGCAGTACTTC
NA	TRBV7-2	NA	TRBJ2-1	CASSFRSSGAYNEQFF	TGTGCCAGCAGCTTTCGGTCGAGCGGCGCCTACAATGAGCAGTTCTTC
few	TRBV25-1	NA	TRBJ1-3	CASSPIWAAYSGNTIYF	TGTGCCAGCAGCCCTATCTGGGCAGCTTACTCTGGAAACACCATATATTTT
few	TRBV30	TRBD2	TRBJ2-2	CAWMWGLGGAGELFF	TGTGCCTGGATGTGGGGACTAGGGGGGGCCGGGGAGCTGTTTTTT
few	TRBV7-9	NA	TRBJ1-5	CASSLGQDNQPQHF	TGTGCCAGCAGCTTAGGACAGGACAATCAGCCCCAGCATTTT
few	TRBV12-3/TRBV12-4	NA	TRBJ1-2	CASSFPRDYGYTF	TGTGCCAGCAGTTTTCCCAGGGACTATGGCTACACCTTC
NA	TRBV7-9	TRBD2	TRBJ2-1	CASGPGLADWFF	TGTGCCAGCGGACCCGGACTAGCGGACTGGTTCTTC
few	TRBV20-1	TRBD2	TRBJ2-1	CSARAPLAGTNEQFF	TGCAGTGCTAGAGCCCCTCTAGCGGGTACCAATGAGCAGTTCTTC